The 24 T cell receptor beta chains presented below share a single source sample, sequenced in a study of blood T cell repertoires in COVID-19 (dated by TCRdb to 2018 to 2021). Libraries were built with the immunoSEQ multiplex PCR assay. TCRdb took over this immuneACCESS table, retaining in-frame rearrangements with V and J assigned. Such tables are incomplete; in checked studies, under half of the missing clones stem from an unresolved V gene, and the remainder is unexplained. Present in this sample are some 150,000 clones, roughly four fifths of which were seen just once. Of the sample, around 8.6% falls within the top ten clones. Material for sequencing was peripheral blood. Source of these receptors: a human donor in a cohort sampled during active COVID-19.

About this clone itself: Other DNA sequences in this specimen translate into the identical CDR3. The J gene is TRBJ1-1, the V gene TRBV9, with 7 bases matching TRBD1. This CDR3 region has 14 residues. Losses at the gene ends were 1 base for V and 5 bases for J; bases not matched to a gene: 5. Germline CDR1 is SGDLS and CDR2 is YYNGEE. The DNA for the CDR3 is TGTGCCAGCAGCGTACTGGGACAGAATACTGAAGCTTTCTTT. Translated: CASSVLGQNTEAFF. The complete variable domain, with remaining parts taken from reference TRBV9 and TRBJ1-1, reads DSGVTQTPKHLITATGQRVTLRCSPRSGDLSVYWYQQSLDQGLQFLIQYYNGEERAKGNILERFSAQQFPDLHSELNLSSLELGDSALYFCASSVLGQNTEAFFGQGTRLTVV.

This chain uses TRBV29-1 with TRBJ1-2; 7 nucleotides align to TRBD1. CDR3 size: 14 residues. The germline gives CDR1 SQVTM, CDR2 ANQGSEA. V lost 6 bases and J lost 6; bases outside the gene matches: 13. CDR3 in amino acids: CSVETGRREDGYTF. The CDR3 nucleotides are TGCAGCGTAGAGACAGGGAGGAGAGAGGATGGCTACACCTTC.

The chain has TRBV6-5 and TRBJ2-3; 8 nucleotides line up with TRBD1. Trimming removed 6 bases from V and 1 base from J; junction bases left unmatched: 3. Looked up from germline, CDR1 is MNHEY and CDR2 is SVGAGI. The CDR3 is 14 amino acids. CDR3 sequence: CASSRGRGTDTQYF. The CDR3 region has the DNA TGTGCCAGCAGCAGGGGGCGCGGCACAGATACGCAGTATTTT.

The sample holds one count of this clone. This sequence joins TRBV5-1 and TRBJ2-1; 14 bases align to TRBD2. The CDR3 is 16 residues long. Germline CDR1 reads SGHRS; CDR2 reads YFSETQ. Unmatched junction bases numbered 4, after V lost 0 bases and J lost 8 bases. This CDR3 reads CASSLAGTSGGYEQFF. CDR3 in DNA: TGCGCCAGCAGCTTGGCGGGGACTAGCGGGGGTTATGAGCAGTTCTTC.

This clone was seen more than once but under ten times. The V and J genes are TRBV21-1 and TRBJ2-7; the D segment call TRBD2 is taken from the table without a DNA check. TRBV21-1 is a pseudogene locus. The CDR3 is 15 residues long. The CDR3 protein is CASSKAQRGDYEQYF. Written as DNA, the CDR3 is TGTGCCAGCAGCAAAGCGCAGCGGGGAGACTACGAGCAGTACTTC.

V gene TRBV12-3 or TRBV12-4 combines with J gene TRBJ1-1, with D maybe TRBD1 (6 bases). This CDR3 comprises 12 residues. The V end lost 6 bases, the J end lost 9 bases, and 14 bases lay between the germline ends. CDR3 loop: CASSRNRDKAFF. CDR3 coding DNA: TGTGCCAGCAGCCGAAACAGGGACAAAGCTTTCTTT.

The rearrangement uses TRBV5-1 and TRBJ2-1, with 9 bases that match TRBD1. V lost 5 bases and J lost 2; bases outside the gene matches: 8. The length of the CDR3 is 16 residues. Germline loops: CDR1 SGHRS, CDR2 YFSETQ. For the CDR3, the DNA is TGCGCCAGCAGGTCCGGGACAGGGAGTACCTACAATGAGCAGTTCTTC. Translation gives CASRSGTGSTYNEQFF.

V and J are TRBV13 and TRBJ1-1; D is unclear. The V gene lost 5 bases and the J gene lost 0 bases, with 7 bases spanning the gap. The CDR3 runs 13 residues. Germline assignment: CDR1 PRHDT and CDR2 FYEKMQ (reference sequence). The CDR3 region has the DNA TGTGCCAGCAGCCAGATTATGAACACTGAAGCTTTCTTT. This gives the protein CASSQIMNTEAFF. The entire variable domain, with the rest obtained from reference TRBV13 and TRBJ1-1, is as follows: AAGVIQSPRHLIKEKRETATLKCYPIPRHDTVYWYQQGPGQDPQFLISFYEKMQSDKGSIPDRFSAQQFSDYHSELNMSSLELGDSALYFCASSQIMNTEAFFGQGTRLTVV.

A few counts support this clone. The gene calls are TRBV28 and TRBJ1-1; tentative D call: TRBD1 (6 bases). The CDR3 length is 15 residues. Germline V gives CDR1 MDHEN, CDR2 SYDVKM. Trimming took off 2 bases at V and 2 bases at J, with 12 bases between the two ends. The CDR3 bases are TGTGCCAGCAGTTTACCCGGGACACCCAACACTGAAGCTTTCTTT. Translating it yields CASSLPGTPNTEAFF.

This chain links TRBV11-2 with TRBJ2-5; TRBD2 aligns across 11 bases. CDR3 length: 16 amino acids. J gave up 5 bases and V 4 bases, and 9 bases lay outside the gene matches. CDR1 is SGHAT, CDR2 FQNNGV, per germline. The CDR3: CASSYRLAGGPETQYF. The CDR3 nucleotides are TGTGCCAGCAGCTACCGTTTAGCGGGGGGGCCGGAGACCCAGTACTTC.

The J gene is TRBJ1-5, the V gene TRBV11-3, with 7 nucleotides matching TRBD1. This CDR3 has 17 residues. Germline loops: CDR1 SGHNT, CDR2 YENEEA. The ends lost 5 bases at V and 4 bases at J; junction bases unmatched: 14. The CDR3 spells CASSLSHIGTANQPQHF. The CDR3 nucleotides read TGTGCCAGCAGCCTAAGCCATATCGGGACAGCTAATCAGCCCCAGCATTTT.

The rearrangement uses TRBV19 and TRBJ1-5; D possibly corresponds to TRBD1 (5 bases). CDR1 is LNHDA and CDR2 is SQIVND in the germline V gene (reference sequence). This CDR3 comprises 18 residues. Trimming shortened V by 0 bases and J by 2 bases, and 17 bases separated the two germline ends. The CDR3 protein is CASSIDSNSGKGNQPQHF. Here the CDR3 DNA reads TGTGCCAGTAGTATAGATAGTAATTCAGGGAAAGGCAATCAGCCCCAGCATTTT.

The chain joins TRBV19 to TRBJ1-5; 9 bases fit TRBD1. The V gene's germline CDR1 is LNHDA and CDR2 SQIVND (reference sequence). CDR3 size: 15 residues. The J segment lost 8 bases and the V segment lost 5 bases, leaving 10 bases of the junction unmatched. Written as DNA, the CDR3 is TGTGCCAGTAGTTCCGCTGGGACAGGGACAAAGCCCCAGCATTTT. Residues: CASSSAGTGTKPQHF. The variable domain in full, completed from reference TRBV19 and TRBJ1-5, reads DGGITQSPKYLFRKEGQNVTLSCEQNLNHDAMYWYRQDPGQGLRLIYYSQIVNDFQKGDIAEGYSVSREKKESFPLTVTSAQKNPTAFYLCASSSAGTGTKPQHFGDGTRLSIL.

The chain combines TRBV3-1 (or the pseudogene TRBV3-2) with TRBJ1-2, with D possibly matching TRBD1 (5 bases). This CDR3 has 15 amino acids. Per germline, CDR1 LGHDT and CDR2 YNNKEL (reference sequence). V was pared by 7 bases and J by 7 bases, with 22 bases between. The CDR3 here is CASTPAPRVSGGYTF. The CDR3 DNA reads as TGTGCCAGCACCCCCGCCCCCAGGGTTTCGGGTGGCTACACCTTC.

The chain joins TRBV28 to TRBJ1-2; the match to TRBD1 covers 9 bases. CDR3 length equals 14 residues. CDR1 is MDHEN, CDR2 SYDVKM, per germline. Trimming removed 6 bases from V and 0 bases from J; junction bases left unmatched: 2. The CDR3 protein is CASSRTGANYGYTF. CDR3 DNA sequence: TGTGCCAGCAGCCGGACAGGGGCTAACTATGGCTACACCTTC.

This clone was detected only a few times. The rearrangement uses TRBV2 and TRBJ1-1; TRBD1 might be the D (5 bases). The CDR3 is made up of 13 amino acids. Germline lookup yields CDR1 SNHLY and CDR2 FYNNEI. The V and J ends lost 6 bases and 3 bases respectively, with 11 bases between them. CDR3 loop: CASRGRVYTEAFF. The DNA for the CDR3 is TGTGCCAGCAGGGGCAGGGTGTACACTGAAGCTTTCTTT.

This clone was detected only a few times. The chain combines TRBV11-2 with TRBJ2-3; D is possibly TRBD1 (5 bases). The CDR3 runs 17 residues. V shed 6 bases and J shed 2 bases, with 21 bases lying between them. Germline CDR1 SGHAT, CDR2 FQNNGV. The CDR3 DNA reads TGTGCCAGCAGACCGATCAGGGTGATTAAGGCCACAGATACGCAGTATTTT. Encoded protein: CASRPIRVIKATDTQYF.

This clone has just a few counts. The rearrangement links TRBV10-3 to TRBJ2-2; perhaps TRBD1 as D (6 bases). Germline CDR1 reads ENHRY; CDR2 reads SYGVKD. This CDR3 has 17 residues. The V end lost 0 bases, the J end lost 4 bases, and 15 bases lay between the germline ends. This CDR3 reads CAISESSFGTPTGELFF. CDR3 DNA: TGTGCCATCAGTGAGTCTTCGTTTGGGACACCCACCGGGGAGCTGTTTTTT.

This rearrangement joins TRBV13 to TRBJ1-1; a possible D gene is TRBD1 (5 bases). CDR1 PRHDT and CDR2 FYEKMQ come from the germline V gene (reference sequence). The CDR3 has 15 residues. V was pared by 0 bases and J by 0 bases, with 8 bases between. CDR3: CASSLGRQLNTEAFF. In DNA, the CDR3 is TGTGCCAGCAGCTTAGGCCGACAGCTGAACACTGAAGCTTTCTTT.

This chain links TRBV5-1 with TRBJ1-4; perhaps TRBD1 as D (5 bases). This CDR3 region has 13 residues. Germline values: CDR1 SGHRS, CDR2 YFSETQ. Trimming shortened V by 6 bases and J by 6 bases, and 12 bases separated the two germline ends. The CDR3 DNA is TGCGCCAGCAATGACCCGGGGGATGAAAAACTGTTTTTT. It yields the protein CASNDPGDEKLFF.

This chain links TRBV6-1 with TRBJ2-6; D unresolved. The CDR3 covers 16 residues. V was pared by 1 base and J by 0 bases, with 7 bases between. CDR1 is MNHNS and CDR2 is SASEGT in the germline V gene. The CDR3 DNA is TGTGCCAGCAGTGAAGGGAGAAGCTCTGGGGCCAACGTCCTGACTTTC. Residues: CASSEGRSSGANVLTF.

This chain uses TRBV18 with TRBJ1-1; 10 nucleotides agree with TRBD1. The CDR3 extends over 16 amino acids. Unmatched junction bases numbered 9, after V lost 3 bases and J lost 5 bases. CDR1 and CDR2 from the germline V gene are KGHSH and LQKENI. As DNA, the CDR3 is TGTGCCAGCTCACCGCTAGCCGGGACAGGGGAAACTGAAGCTTTCTTT. Translating gives CASSPLAGTGETEAFF.

V and J are TRBV29-1 and TRBJ1-4; tentatively, D is TRBD1 (5 bases). Trimming stripped 5 bases from V and 8 bases from J, with 18 bases between. The CDR3 sequence is 14 residues long. Germline CDR1 SQVTM, CDR2 ANQGSEA. The CDR3 spells CSVPAPRGEEKLFF. Here the CDR3 DNA reads TGCAGCGTTCCGGCCCCACGGGGGGAAGAAAAACTGTTTTTT.

The genes are TRBV10-2 and TRBJ2-5, with TRBD2 identical over 10 bases. V lost 11 bases and J lost 4; bases outside the gene matches: 10. CDR3 length: 14 amino acids. Germline lookup yields CDR1 WSHSY and CDR2 SAAADI. The CDR3 loop reads CASASGGAGETQYF. The CDR3 bases are TGCGCCTCTGCCAGCGGGGGGGCTGGAGAGACCCAGTACTTC.